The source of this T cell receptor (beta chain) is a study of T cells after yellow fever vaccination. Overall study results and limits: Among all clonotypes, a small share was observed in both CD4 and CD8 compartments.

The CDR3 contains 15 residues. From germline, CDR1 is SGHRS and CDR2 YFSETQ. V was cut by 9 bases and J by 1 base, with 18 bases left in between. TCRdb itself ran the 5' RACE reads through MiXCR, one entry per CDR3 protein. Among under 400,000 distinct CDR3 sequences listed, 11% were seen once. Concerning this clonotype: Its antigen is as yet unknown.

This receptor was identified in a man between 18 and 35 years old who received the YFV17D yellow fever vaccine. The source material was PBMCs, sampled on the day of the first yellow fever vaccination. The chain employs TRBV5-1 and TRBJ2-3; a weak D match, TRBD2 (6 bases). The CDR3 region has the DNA TGCGCCAACACCAGTGGAGGGGAAGGCACAGATACGCAGTATTTT. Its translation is CANTSGGEGTDTQYF.